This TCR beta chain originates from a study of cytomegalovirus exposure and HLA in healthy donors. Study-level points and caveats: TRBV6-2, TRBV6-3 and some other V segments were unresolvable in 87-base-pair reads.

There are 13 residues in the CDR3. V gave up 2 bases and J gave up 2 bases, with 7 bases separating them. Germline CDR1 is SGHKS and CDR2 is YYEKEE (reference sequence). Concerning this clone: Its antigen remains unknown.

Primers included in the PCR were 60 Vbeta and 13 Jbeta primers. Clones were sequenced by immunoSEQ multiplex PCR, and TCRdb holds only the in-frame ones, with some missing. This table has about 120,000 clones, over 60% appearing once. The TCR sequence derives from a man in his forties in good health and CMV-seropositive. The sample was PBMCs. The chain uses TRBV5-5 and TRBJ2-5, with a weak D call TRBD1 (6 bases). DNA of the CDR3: TGTGCCAGCAGCTTACAGGGTCAAGAGACCCAGTACTTC. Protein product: CASSLQGQETQYF.